These 11 T cell receptor beta chains came from one sample sequenced in a study of cytomegalovirus exposure and HLA in healthy donors (dated by TCRdb to 2015 to 2018). The library came from the immunoSEQ multiplex PCR assay. For the multiplex PCR, a mixture combining 60 forward primers for TCR Vbeta segments and 13 reverse primers for TCR Jbeta segments was used. Imported from immuneACCESS, the table was reduced by TCRdb to in-frame sequences with V and J called. These copies leave out some clones; in studies compared against another copy, an unresolved V gene accounts for under half, and the cause of the remainder is not known. The sample has roughly 100,000 clones on record, over 80% of them singletons. The leading ten clones occupy approximately 3.7% of the sample. The sequenced sample consisted of PBMCs. All receptors come from a female donor in good health and CMV-seropositive.

The chain joins TRBV6-5 to TRBJ1-1, with TRBD1 matching 11 bases. Trimming removed 6 bases from V and 9 bases from J; junction bases left unmatched: 12. Germline loops: CDR1 MNHEY, CDR2 SVGAGI. This CDR3 region has 15 residues. In DNA form, the CDR3 reads TGTGCCAGCAGACTACGAGGGGGACAGGGGGGAAAAGCTTTCTTT. Its translation is CASRLRGGQGGKAFF.

V is TRBV6-1 and J is TRBJ2-3, with a weak D call TRBD1 (6 bases). Trimming shortened V by 6 bases and J by 5 bases, and 15 bases separated the two germline ends. The CDR3 length is 14 residues. CDR1 is MNHNS and CDR2 is SASEGT in the germline V gene. CDR3 sequence reads: CASRLGTGLDTQYF. CDR3 DNA: TGTGCCAGCAGACTGGGAACAGGGTTAGATACGCAGTATTTT.

The chain has TRBV28 and TRBJ1-5; TRBD1 agrees at 7 bases. V shed 2 bases and J 6 bases; nucleotides not matched to a gene: 4. There are 14 residues in the CDR3. CDR1 and CDR2 from the germline V gene are MDHEN and SYDVKM. CDR3 coding DNA: TGTGCCAGCAGTTTACCGACAGGGACTCAGCCCCAGCATTTT. Translated: CASSLPTGTQPQHF. The whole variable domain, filled in from reference TRBV28 and TRBJ1-5, reads DVKVTQSSRYLVKRTGEKVFLECVQDMDHENMFWYRQDPGLGLRLIYFSYDVKMKEKGDIPEGYSVSREKKERFSLILESASTNQTSMYLCASSLPTGTQPQHFGDGTRLSIL.

The chain links TRBV18 to TRBJ1-6, with D hard to call. The CDR3 contains 15 residues. Germline loops: CDR1 KGHSH, CDR2 LQKENI. V lost 1 base, J lost 7 bases, and 11 bases lay in between. For the CDR3, the DNA is TGTGCCAGCTCACCACGTCCGGCCGGGAATTCACCCCTCCACTTT. Encoded protein: CASSPRPAGNSPLHF.

V and J are TRBV16 and TRBJ2-7, with TRBD2 matching over 9 bases. Trimming at V came to 0 bases and at J to 4 bases, leaving 4 bases not matched to a gene. Germline CDR1 is KGHSY and CDR2 is FQNENV. The CDR3 is 15 amino acids. The chain's CDR3 is CASSQSLAGSYEQYF. CDR3 in DNA: TGTGCCAGCAGCCAATCCCTAGCGGGGAGTTACGAGCAGTACTTC.

The V call is TRBV27, the J call TRBJ1-1; TRBD1 might be the D (6 bases). Germline V gene data show CDR1 as MNHEY and CDR2 as SMNVEV (reference sequence). The CDR3 covers 13 residues. V was cut by 3 bases and J by 7 bases, with 12 bases left in between. The CDR3 DNA is TGTGCCAGCAGTTTGGGGGCACACGGTGAAGCTTTCTTT. Its protein is CASSLGAHGEAFF.

The CDR3 region is CASSFRGDYNEQFF. CDR3 nucleotides: TGCGCCAGCAGCTTCAGGGGAGACTACAATGAGCAGTTCTTC. V usage is TRBV5-1 and J usage is TRBJ2-1; D is possibly TRBD1 (6 bases). V lost 2 bases to trimming and J lost 3 bases, with 9 bases between them. The CDR3 sequence is 14 residues long. The V gene's germline CDR1 is SGHRS and CDR2 YFSETQ.

The chain is built from TRBV19 and TRBJ1-2, with a weak D call TRBD1 (5 bases). CDR1 and CDR2 (germline): LNHDA, SQIVND (reference sequence). Trimming removed 0 bases from V and 8 bases from J, with 10 bases in between. The CDR3 is made up of 13 amino acids. The DNA of the CDR3 is TGTGCCAGTAGTATAGACAGGGAAGGCGGCTACACCTTC. It codes for CASSIDREGGYTF.

The J gene is TRBJ2-7, the V gene TRBV5-1; 9 bases map to TRBD1. Germline CDR1 reads SGHRS; CDR2 reads YFSETQ. The CDR3 totals 15 residues. The J segment lost 1 base and the V segment lost 3 bases, leaving 5 bases of the junction unmatched. CDR3 in DNA: TGCGCCAGCAGCTCTCCGGACAGGGGATCCTACGAGCAGTACTTC. Amino acids: CASSSPDRGSYEQYF.

J is TRBJ2-7 and V is TRBV5-1, with D possibly matching TRBD2 (7 bases). Germline CDR1 and CDR2: SGHRS and YFSETQ. CDR3 size: 14 residues. V lost 5 bases to trimming and J lost 3 bases, with 15 bases between them. The CDR3 loop reads CASRGGVTGYEQYF. For the CDR3, the DNA is TGCGCCAGCAGAGGGGGGGTTACGGGCTACGAGCAGTACTTC.

This clone came up once. This chain connects TRBV4-1 to TRBJ1-6, with D possibly being TRBD1 (5 bases). From germline, CDR1 is MGHRA and CDR2 YSYEKL. CDR3 length equals 15 residues. Between the trimmed V and J ends, which lost 4 bases and 7 bases, there was a span of 14 bases. The CDR3, as DNA: TGCGCCAGCAGCCGGTACCAGGGTGGGAATTCACCCCTCCACTTT. This sequence encodes CASSRYQGGNSPLHF.